The 32 T cell receptor beta chains presented below share a single source sample, sequenced in a study of T cell responses to AZD1222 COVID-19 vaccine. Assay used: immunoSEQ multiplex PCR; TCRdb lists only in-frame clones, some missing. Among 85,000 to 95,000 clones, 89% were seen once, and the ten largest hold about 5.5%. Source: peripheral blood, taken 28 days after the second AZD1222 dose. The receptors were gathered from an adult who received the AZD1222 COVID-19 vaccine.

The chain carries TRBV4-2 and TRBJ1-2; 12 nucleotides match TRBD1. Germline V lookup: CDR1 LGHNA, CDR2 YNFKEQ. V trimming: 1 base; J trimming: 7 bases; junction bases outside the gene matches: 4. The CDR3 has 15 amino acids. The CDR3 DNA sequence: TGTGCCAGCAGCCAAGCCGGGACAGGGGGCAGTGGCTACACCTTC. Its translation is CASSQAGTGGSGYTF.

V usage is TRBV6-1 and J usage is TRBJ1-1, with a weak D call TRBD1 (5 bases). V dropped 1 base and J dropped 4 bases, with 13 bases sitting between them. Germline CDR1 and CDR2: MNHNS and SASEGT. This CDR3 spans 15 amino acids. The CDR3 protein is CASSEDFRVGTEAFF. CDR3 DNA: TGTGCCAGCAGTGAAGACTTCAGGGTGGGCACTGAAGCTTTCTTT.

The V and J genes are TRBV4-1 and TRBJ2-3, with 8 bases matching TRBD1. CDR1 is MGHRA and CDR2 is YSYEKL in the germline V gene. This CDR3 has 19 residues. The V segment lost 4 bases and the J segment 3 bases; nucleotides outside the gene matches: 18. The CDR3 sequence: CASSRRDGADRAATDTQYF. In DNA, the CDR3 is TGCGCCAGCAGCCGCCGAGATGGGGCGGACAGGGCGGCGACAGATACGCAGTATTTT.

The J gene is TRBJ2-1, the V gene TRBV6-2 or TRBV6-3; 8 nucleotides match TRBD1. The trim removed 2 bases at V and 15 bases at J, leaving 3 bases unmatched. Looked up from germline, CDR1 is MNHEY and CDR2 is SVGEGT. CDR3 length equals 11 residues. CDR3 sequence reads: CASSYGQGRFF. CDR3 DNA sequence: TGTGCCAGCAGTTACGGACAGGGAAGGTTCTTC.

The CDR3 nucleotides are TGTGCCTGGAGGGGGGACAGGGGGACCGTGAGCTACACCTTC. Translation: CAWRGDRGTVSYTF. The J gene is TRBJ1-2, the V gene TRBV30; 11 bases match TRBD1. Per germline, CDR1 GTSNPN and CDR2 SVGIG (reference sequence). J was trimmed by 9 bases and V by 3 bases; bases with no gene match: 9. This CDR3 is 14 amino acids long.

By sample fraction, this clone is medium-sized (0.01 to 0.1%). V gene TRBV25-1 combines with J gene TRBJ2-3, with TRBD1 matching 9 bases. CDR3 size: 17 residues. CDR1 and CDR2 (germline): MGHDK, SYGVNS. V shed 2 bases, J shed 0 bases, and the junction held 6 bases outside the gene matches. The CDR3 is CASSEAGQGPSTDTQYF. The CDR3 nucleotides read TGTGCCAGCAGTGAAGCGGGACAGGGCCCTAGCACAGATACGCAGTATTTT. The variable domain in full, completed from reference TRBV25-1 and TRBJ2-3, reads EADIYQTPRYLVIGTGKKITLECSQTMGHDKMYWYQQDPGMELHLIHYSYGVNSTEKGDLSSESTVSRIRTEHFPLTLESARPSHTSQYLCASSEAGQGPSTDTQYFGPGTRLTVL.

The J gene is TRBJ2-7, the V gene TRBV14; D might be TRBD1 or TRBD2, each matching 6 bases. The ends were cut back, 1 base at V and 3 bases at J, with 19 bases in the middle. The germline V gene has CDR1 SGHDN and CDR2 FVKESK. The CDR3 extends over 17 amino acids. CDR3 amino acids: CASSQGGWGALNYEQYF. The CDR3 nucleotides read TGTGCCAGCAGCCAAGGCGGTTGGGGGGCACTGAACTACGAGCAGTACTTC.

The V and J genes are TRBV5-4 and TRBJ2-3, with D possibly TRBD2 on 6 matching bases. Trimming pared 4 bases from V and 3 bases from J, leaving 18 bases between. The CDR3 length is 16 residues. Germline CDR1 is SGHNT and CDR2 is YYREEE (reference sequence). This CDR3 reads CASSPGGPSATDTQYF. CDR3 coding DNA: TGTGCCAGCAGCCCTGGGGGTCCTAGCGCGACAGATACGCAGTATTTT.

This clone appeared a few times. The J gene is TRBJ1-1, the V gene TRBV5-5; 8 nucleotides line up with TRBD1. This CDR3 comprises 14 residues. Germline V gene lookup returns CDR1 SGHKS and CDR2 YYEKEE (reference sequence). Trimming removed 4 bases from V and 6 bases from J; junction bases left unmatched: 8. CDR3 sequence (DNA): TGTGCCAGCAGCCCGCGGACAGGGTGGCCTGAAGCTTTCTTT. Encoded protein: CASSPRTGWPEAFF.

CDR3 nucleotides: TGTGCCAGCAGTTCCTTTTACGGGGAGCTGTTTTTT. It encodes CASSSFYGELFF. This chain connects TRBV27 to TRBJ2-2; D is ambiguous. CDR1 and CDR2 (germline): MNHEY, SMNVEV (reference sequence). Deletions cut 4 bases from V and 7 bases from J, with 7 bases between. The CDR3 consists of 12 residues.

This chain uses TRBV4-1 with TRBJ1-4, with unresolved D. Germline CDR1 reads MGHRA; CDR2 reads YSYEKL. V was cut by 3 bases and J by 0 bases, with 11 bases left in between. The CDR3 has 16 residues. This CDR3 reads CASSHGIPTTNEKLFF. CDR3 coding DNA: TGCGCCAGCAGCCATGGGATACCCACAACTAATGAAAAACTGTTTTTT.

This rearrangement joins TRBV27 to TRBJ2-2; no reliable D call. Trimming cost V 5 bases and J 6 bases, with 19 bases left between them. Germline V gives CDR1 MNHEY, CDR2 SMNVEV (reference sequence). CDR3 size: 16 residues. CDR3 loop: CASSTPAPSTSGELFF. For the CDR3, the DNA is TGTGCCAGCAGTACCCCGGCACCATCTACCTCCGGGGAGCTGTTTTTT.

In this sample, this clone turned up once. The chain employs TRBV15 and TRBJ1-5; D is unclear. Germline lookup yields CDR1 LNHNV and CDR2 YYDKDF (reference sequence). Trimming removed 2 bases at V and 4 bases at J, with 12 bases between. The CDR3 covers 15 residues. CDR3 DNA: TGTGCCACCAGCAGATGGAACGGGATTAATCAGCCCCAGCATTTT. Protein sequence: CATSRWNGINQPQHF.

By sample share, this clone is medium-sized (0.01 to 0.1%). V and J are TRBV7-2 and TRBJ1-3; the D is unclear. V dropped 3 bases and J dropped 8 bases, with 11 bases sitting between them. The CDR3 runs to 13 residues. Looked up from germline, CDR1 is SGHTA and CDR2 is FQGNSA. The CDR3 loop is CASSFGVTDTIYF. CDR3 sequence (DNA): TGTGCCAGCAGCTTTGGGGTTACGGACACCATATATTTT.

V usage is TRBV6-5 and J usage is TRBJ1-3; the D is unclear. V was shortened by 6 bases and J by 1 base, with 13 bases between the two germline ends. The CDR3 spans 15 residues. Germline CDR1 and CDR2: MNHEY and SVGAGI. In nucleotides, the CDR3 is TGTGCCAGCAGACCTCCCGGGTATTCTGGAAACACCATATATTTT. This sequence encodes CASRPPGYSGNTIYF.

The chain has TRBV28 and TRBJ1-3; D uncertain. The CDR3 extends over 15 amino acids. V was pared by 6 bases and J by 0 bases, with 12 bases between. CDR1 is MDHEN, CDR2 SYDVKM, per germline. CDR3 loop: CASRRDTNSGNTIYF. CDR3 nucleotide sequence: TGTGCCAGCAGGAGAGACACAAACTCTGGAAACACCATATATTTT.

The gene calls are TRBV28 and TRBJ2-7; 7 bases match TRBD1. CDR3 length: 14 amino acids. V lost 8 bases and J lost 0; bases outside the gene matches: 7. Looked up from germline, CDR1 is MDHEN and CDR2 is SYDVKM. In DNA, the CDR3 is TGTGCCAGCGGGCCAGGGGGAATCTCCTACGAGCAGTACTTC. Translation gives CASGPGGISYEQYF. The full variable domain, with the rest looked up from reference TRBV28 and TRBJ2-7, is DVKVTQSSRYLVKRTGEKVFLECVQDMDHENMFWYRQDPGLGLRLIYFSYDVKMKEKGDIPEGYSVSREKKERFSLILESASTNQTSMYLCASGPGGISYEQYFGPGTRLTVT.

This clone was seen only a few times. The CDR3 is CASPLLTDTQYF. CDR3 coding DNA: TGTGCCAGTCCACTACTCACAGATACGCAGTATTTT. The chain links TRBV28 to TRBJ2-3; D is undetermined. Trimming cost V 9 bases and J 2 bases, with 9 bases left between them. The CDR3 sequence is 12 residues long. Germline V gene lookup returns CDR1 MDHEN and CDR2 SYDVKM.

The genes are TRBV5-1 and TRBJ2-1, with D perhaps TRBD2 (5 bases). Germline lookup yields CDR1 SGHRS and CDR2 YFSETQ. CDR3 length equals 12 residues. V lost 4 bases and J 8 bases, leaving 10 bases between the germline ends. The chain's CDR3 is CASSLYGDEQFF. The CDR3 DNA is TGCGCCAGCAGCCTTTACGGGGATGAGCAGTTCTTC.

CDR3 nucleotides: TGTGCCAGCAGCTTCCGGCGGGGGGCCACTGAAGCTTTCTTT. It is translated as CASSFRRGATEAFF. The chain joins TRBV5-8 to TRBJ1-1, with D tentatively TRBD1 (6 bases). CDR3 size: 14 residues. The V and J ends lost 2 bases and 4 bases respectively, with 12 bases between them. CDR1 and CDR2 (germline): SGHTS, YDEGEE.

This chain connects TRBV27 to TRBJ1-2; no definite D call. Trimming pared 3 bases from V and 6 bases from J, leaving 23 bases between. The germline V gene has CDR1 MNHEY and CDR2 SMNVEV (reference sequence). The CDR3 has 17 amino acids. Written as DNA, the CDR3 is TGTGCCAGCAGTTTCCTGTCTTCGGCAGGAGTCCTGGATGGCTACACCTTC. Translation gives CASSFLSSAGVLDGYTF.

The CDR3 sequence is CASSYGTAILHQPQHF. The DNA for the CDR3 is TGTGCCAGTAGTTATGGGACAGCAATCCTCCATCAGCCCCAGCATTTT. This sequence joins TRBV19 and TRBJ1-5; 7 bases align to TRBD1. CDR1 LNHDA and CDR2 SQIVND come from the germline V gene (reference sequence). The CDR3 runs 16 residues. V trimming: 5 bases; J trimming: 5 bases; junction bases outside the gene matches: 12.

The V gene is TRBV13, the J gene TRBJ2-7, with D hard to call. The CDR3 is 13 residues long. V lost 4 bases, J lost 0 bases, and 7 bases lay in between. Germline CDR1 PRHDT, CDR2 FYEKMQ (reference sequence). The CDR3 loop is CASSYSDSYEQYF. CDR3 DNA: TGTGCCAGCAGCTACAGCGACTCCTACGAGCAGTACTTC.

The chain is built from TRBV11-2 and TRBJ1-1; weak D call: TRBD1 (6 bases). This CDR3 comprises 14 residues. The germline V gene encodes CDR1 SGHAT and CDR2 FQNNGV. V was cut by 5 bases and J by 4 bases, with 14 bases left in between. The CDR3 DNA is TGTGCCAGCAGCCGCCGGGGGGCAAGCACTGAAGCTTTCTTT. Amino acids: CASSRRGASTEAFF.

The chain combines TRBV7-2 with TRBJ1-1; TRBD1 agrees at 8 bases. The CDR3 has 14 residues. With V trimmed by 6 bases and J by 4 bases, 7 bases remained unmatched. Per germline, CDR1 SGHTA and CDR2 FQGNSA. CDR3 nucleotide sequence: TGTGCCAGCAGACCAGGGGGCAGGATCACTGAAGCTTTCTTT. Its translation is CASRPGGRITEAFF.

V gene TRBV11-3 combines with J gene TRBJ1-1; no clear D gene. Germline CDR1 SGHNT, CDR2 YENEEA. Trimming left V 1 base short and J 9 bases short, with 12 bases between. This CDR3 is 13 amino acids long. The DNA for the CDR3 is TGTGCCAGCAGCTTAGGAGGATGGCCCCAAGCTTTCTTT. Its translation is CASSLGGWPQAFF.

V usage is TRBV14 and J usage is TRBJ1-2; D gene uncertain. Germline CDR1 reads SGHDN; CDR2 reads FVKESK. The ends were cut back, 8 bases at V and 8 bases at J, with 18 bases in the middle. The CDR3 is 13 amino acids. CDR3 DNA: TGTGCCAGCTCTACACTACGGACCGGAGGCTACACCTTC. This gives the protein CASSTLRTGGYTF.

This clone was seen only once. This chain joins TRBV4-1 and TRBJ2-5, with 7 positions matching TRBD2. This CDR3 spans 16 amino acids. In germline, CDR1 is MGHRA, CDR2 YSYEKL. V was clipped by 4 bases and J by 2 bases; unmatched bases: 10. The CDR3 spells CASSLAIGGEQETQYF. Written as DNA, the CDR3 is TGCGCCAGCAGCCTTGCCATTGGGGGGGAGCAAGAGACCCAGTACTTC.

This clone was observed once. Other DNA variants within this sample encode the same CDR3. V usage is TRBV12-3 or TRBV12-4 and J usage is TRBJ1-5; D call uncertain. There are 13 residues in the CDR3. Trimming took 2 bases from V and 1 from J, leaving 3 bases between them. This CDR3 reads CASSLLSNQPQHF. The CDR3 bases are TGTGCCAGCAGTTTATTGAGCAATCAGCCCCAGCATTTT.

The rearrangement joins TRBV6-1 to TRBJ2-1; possible D gene TRBD1, 6 bases. This CDR3 is built from 16 residues. Germline V gives CDR1 MNHNS, CDR2 SASEGT. V was trimmed by 1 base and J by 2 bases, leaving 12 bases between them. The CDR3, as DNA: TGTGCCAGCAGTGAAGAGTACAGGGCCCCCTACAATGAGCAGTTCTTC. It translates to CASSEEYRAPYNEQFF.

CDR3 bases: TGTGCCAGCTCGCACCGACAGGGGCTGGACACTGAAGCTTTCTTT. Its protein is CASSHRQGLDTEAFF. J is TRBJ1-1 and V is TRBV18, with TRBD1 matching over 8 bases. Trimming removed 6 bases from V and 3 bases from J; junction bases left unmatched: 9. The V gene's germline CDR1 is KGHSH and CDR2 LQKENI. This CDR3 is built from 15 residues.

CDR3 nucleotides: TGCAGCGTTCCGCAGGGGGGGTTGGAAAGTGAAGCTTTCTTT. Translation gives CSVPQGGLESEAFF. V and J are TRBV29-1 and TRBJ1-1; 7 bases are shared with TRBD1. The germline V gene encodes CDR1 SQVTM and CDR2 ANQGSEA. The CDR3 is made up of 14 amino acids. The junction had 13 bases not matched to a gene; V was cut back by 5 bases and J by 7 bases.